These 3 T cell receptor beta chains came from one sample sequenced in a study of beta chain features in type 1 diabetes. Every isolated RNA sample was fully reverse transcribed, so sequencing captured expressed TCRB transcripts. The assay was immunoSEQ multiplex PCR, and TCRdb's table has in-frame clones only and misses some. The profile shows around 250,000 clones, roughly 14% of them singletons. Sequencing was performed on naive CD4+ T cells from blood. Every receptor here comes from a middle-aged woman in good health.

The chain combines TRBV9 with TRBJ2-2; TRBD2 aligns across 9 bases. Germline V lookup: CDR1 SGDLS, CDR2 YYNGEE. This CDR3 has 15 residues. The V and J ends lost 0 bases and 5 bases, in that order; junction bases with no gene match: 2. The DNA for the CDR3 is TGTGCCAGCAGCGTAGTCAGCGGGGGGACCGGGGAGCTGTTTTTT. Translated, it gives CASSVVSGGTGELFF. The full variable domain, in which reference TRBV9 and TRBJ2-2 provide the parts outside the CDR3, is DSGVTQTPKHLITATGQRVTLRCSPRSGDLSVYWYQQSLDQGLQFLIQYYNGEERAKGNILERFSAQQFPDLHSELNLSSLELGDSALYFCASSVVSGGTGELFFGEGSRLTVL.

This clone has more than one count but fewer than ten. This chain links TRBV29-1 with TRBJ1-1; weak D call: TRBD1 (5 bases). The CDR3 covers 14 residues. V lost 3 bases to trimming and J lost 1 base, with 12 bases between them. Germline CDR1 is SQVTM and CDR2 is ANQGSEA. CDR3 sequence: CSVDFGGGNTEAFF. The CDR3 bases are TGCAGCGTTGATTTCGGGGGGGGGAACACTGAAGCTTTCTTT.

This rearrangement joins TRBV6-1 to TRBJ1-5; D ambiguous. V was trimmed by 6 bases and J by 4 bases, leaving 13 bases between them. There are 14 residues in the CDR3. The germline CDR1 and CDR2 sequences are MNHNS and SASEGT. The CDR3 nucleotides are TGTGCCAGCAGCCAAAACGACGGGAATCAGCCCCAGCATTTT. It codes for CASSQNDGNQPQHF.